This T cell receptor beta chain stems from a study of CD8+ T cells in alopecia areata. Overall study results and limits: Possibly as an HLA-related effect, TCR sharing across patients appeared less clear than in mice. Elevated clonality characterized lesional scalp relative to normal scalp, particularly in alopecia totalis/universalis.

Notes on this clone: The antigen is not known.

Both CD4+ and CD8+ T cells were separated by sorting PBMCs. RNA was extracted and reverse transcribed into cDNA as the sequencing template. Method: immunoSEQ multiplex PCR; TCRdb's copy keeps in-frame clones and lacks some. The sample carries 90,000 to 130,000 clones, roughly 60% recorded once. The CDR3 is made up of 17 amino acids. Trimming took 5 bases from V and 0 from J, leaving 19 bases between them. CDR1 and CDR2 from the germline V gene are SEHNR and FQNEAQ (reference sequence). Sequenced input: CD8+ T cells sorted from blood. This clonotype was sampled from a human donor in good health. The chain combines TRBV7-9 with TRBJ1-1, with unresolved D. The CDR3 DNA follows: TGTGCCAGCAGCCCGGGGAGAAGTCTAATAATGAACACTGAAGCTTTCTTT. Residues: CASSPGRSLIMNTEAFF.